This TCR beta chain was captured by sequencing in a study of cytomegalovirus exposure and HLA in healthy donors. Study summary: Researchers found that about 82% of 350 to 500 genotyped donors fell within the Caucasian-associated ancestry cluster. General study results and limits: Sequences of the TCR beta chain were said to predict the HLA-A and HLA-B alleles of most subjects accurately.

V lost 6 bases to trimming and J lost 12 bases; unmatched junction nucleotides: 8. The CDR3 totals 12 residues. The primer mix had 60 Vbeta and 13 Jbeta primers. TCRdb's copy holds only in-frame clones and misses some; the assay was immunoSEQ multiplex PCR. The sample has about 200,000 clones, approximately 82% seen once; the top ten hold more than 1.5%. As to this clone: The antigen remains unidentified.

This sequence originates from a man aged 40-49 years in good health and CMV-seropositive. The sequenced material came from PBMCs. The V and J genes are TRBV23-1 and TRBJ2-7; 10 bases match TRBD2. TRBV23-1 is reported as an ORF; its role is uncertain. CDR3 loop: CASRLAGFLPYF. CDR3 DNA: TGCGCCAGCAGACTAGCGGGATTTTTGCCGTACTTC.